This entry is about one TCR beta chain. It lacks a known antigen. There are no base qualities to consult, and no much larger clone falls within one base. This sample is drawn from a study of shared clonotypes between healthy human individuals (TCRdb year 2020). Context from the whole study: The cohort included a few men and a couple of women between 18 and 49 years of age. For each donor, three plates each were used for CD4 naive and CD4 memory, two plates were used for CD8 naive, and one plate was used for CD8 memory. To increase sequencing depth and limit assay-specific biases, TCR repertoire library preparation and sequencing were carried out by different laboratories using diverse techniques. To estimate repertoire size and how much clonotype sharing occurs between individuals, the study deeply sequenced the blood TCR repertoires of 5 or 6 healthy adults. Between about 0.94 and 8.9 billion PBMCs per donor were obtained by leukapheresis.

Trimming removed 3 bases from V and 5 bases from J; the gene matches leave 6 bases unexplained. CDR1 and CDR2 are read off the germline V gene as ENHRY and SYGVKD. There are 16 amino acids in the CDR3, from cysteine to phenylalanine inclusive. Just the 48-base CDR3 DNA is kept, in frame starting at base 1. Using the deep immunoSEQ assay, TCR CDR3 regions were amplified from genomic DNA by multiplex PCR. Genomic DNA extracted from each cell subset was distributed evenly over all wells of several immunoSEQ 96-well plates, and each plate served as one replicate. For sorted subsets, each replicate PCR was loaded with approximately 200 ng genomic DNA, equivalent to approximately 27,000 T cell genomes. Purified libraries were measured with a Qubit 3.0 fluorometer, size-checked on a Bioanalyzer 2100, and measured again with the KAPA Library Quantification kit. A separate single-read 150-cycle Illumina NextSeq 550 flow cell was used to sequence each immunoSEQ 96-well plate. Per the source publication's procedure: The immunoSEQ output contained only junctional sequences without quality scores, so filtering could not match that applied to full-length reads. To assign V/J genes and CDR3, sequences were annotated using PyIR, a Python wrapper for IgBLAST v1.9, with IMGT germline references. Any read was removed if the V/J assignment was weak (E-value above 1e-6), the CDR3 was missing, or the read contained stop codons, out-of-frame junctions, or ambiguous translated residues. A V3J clonotype was defined by an identical inferred V gene, J gene, and CDR3 amino acid sequence. Percentage overlap between repertoires was computed as shared unique clonotypes divided by the size of the smaller repertoire. Richness of each repertoire was evaluated using RTK rarefaction, the Chao1 estimator, and Recon v2.1 estimates of unobserved clonotypes. OLGA was used to compute generation probabilities for all TCRbeta clonotypes that the gDNA method yielded from a handful of donors. This is the immuneACCESS table as TCRdb keeps it, with only in-frame sequences that have V and J called. A part of the clones is gone; compared with another copy, unresolved V genes explain less than half, and the rest is unexplained. Clone size and the V and J calls come from that table; the DNA yielded D and trimming. The sample includes around 2.1 million clones, with around 95% observed a single time. The ten most abundant clones make up over 0.1% of the sample.

The donors were healthy, HIV-negative adults with no recently reported acute infections or vaccinations. Every donor was a Caucasian adult living in Nashville, Tennessee, USA. CD4+ T cells were enriched by magnetic negative selection, after which naive cells were positively selected on CD45RA and the negative fraction was taken as the memory subset. Blood was obtained by leukapheresis, after which PBMCs were separated by Ficoll-Histopaque density gradient centrifugation and cryopreserved in liquid nitrogen vapor phase. Purity and quantity of every magnetically sorted T cell population were checked by analytical flow cytometry. Genomic DNA was isolated from each sorted fraction and quantified by UV absorbance on a Nanodrop 2000c. What the research found in general, with its limitations: Clonotypes shared by all four sorted-subset donors showed higher generation probabilities than non-shared clonotypes. Larger estimated clonotype richness was generally found for naive subsets than for memory subsets. The small number of donors limited the genetic and exposure-history diversity represented. Approximately 5% of naive CD4, around 3.5% of naive CD8, approximately 2% of memory CD4, and 0.35% to 0.4% of memory CD8 clonotypes were shared across a few donors. Rarefaction of sorted-subset datasets indicated incomplete sequencing despite the large sequencing depth. Sampling was restricted to blood, and TCR repertoires in tissue are likely to differ from TCR repertoires in blood. Pairwise subsampling indicated that sequencing depth was expected to affect the degree of clonotype sharing among donors.

Input material: naive CD4+ T cells sorted from blood. The cell subset or site label for this specimen denotes: CD45RA+ positively selected. The chain couples TRBV10-3 to TRBJ2-4; TRBD2 agrees with 11 junctional bases. This TCR derives from a man younger than 35 in good health. The base sequence is TGTGCCATCAGTGACCCCATTAGCGGGAGGGAAAACATTCAGTACTTC. The translation is CAISDPISGRENIQYF.